This TCR beta chain appears in the sequencing data of a study of blood T cell repertoires in COVID-19. Study-wide background: In each case, the material was cDNA or gDNA derived from T cells, B-cell-depleted T cells, or PBMCs.

CDR1 is WSHSY and CDR2 is SAAADI in the germline V gene. V lost 5 bases, J lost 10 bases, and 8 bases stayed unmatched. CDR3 length equals 13 residues. Exposed enrollees had met someone with a PCR-confirmed or clinician-diagnosed COVID-19 case at some point within the 2 weeks before study entry. In the authors' workflow: Estimated nucleated cell counts came from reference gene primer amplification. The method was immunoSEQ multiplex PCR; TCRdb's version includes in-frame clones alone and lacks a portion of them. V, J and clone size are those of that table, while D and trimming were read from the DNA. This table holds about 64,000 clones, under 80% found once. The sample holds one count of this clone.

The chain is built from TRBV10-2 and TRBJ2-1; 7 nucleotides align to TRBD1. Sequenced sample: PBMCs or T cells enriched from blood (not recorded which). The sequence came from a woman aged 60 to 75 who had been exposed to COVID-19. The CDR3 region is CASSRQTGEEQFF. Here the CDR3 DNA reads TGCGCCAGCAGTCGACAAACAGGGGAAGAGCAGTTCTTC.